Listed here are 15 T cell receptor beta chains from one sample, sequenced in a study of cytomegalovirus exposure and HLA in healthy donors. PCR was performed using 60 Vbeta and 13 Jbeta primers. Assay: immunoSEQ multiplex PCR; the TCRdb copy retains only in-frame clones and omits some. Of 110,000 to 150,000 clones in the sample, 76% are singletons; the top ten hold about 2%. Material: PBMCs. The receptors were gathered from a woman in her thirties or forties in good health and CMV-seronegative.

The chain couples TRBV5-4 to TRBJ2-5, with TRBD2 identical over 11 bases. Germline lookup yields CDR1 SGHNT and CDR2 YYREEE (reference sequence). V shed 4 bases, J shed 2 bases, and the junction held 4 bases outside the gene matches. This CDR3 is 15 amino acids long. The CDR3 DNA reads as TGTGCCAGCAGCCTTAGACTAGCGGGGCAAGAGACCCAGTACTTC. It specifies CASSLRLAGQETQYF.

This clone was detected once. The J gene is TRBJ2-7, the V gene TRBV5-5; 10 nucleotides match TRBD1. The V gene's germline CDR1 is SGHKS and CDR2 YYEKEE (reference sequence). This CDR3 region has 15 residues. Trimming at V came to 0 bases and at J to 7 bases, leaving 7 bases not matched to a gene. The CDR3 protein is CASSLGGTGVSEQYF. In DNA form, the CDR3 reads TGTGCCAGCAGCTTGGGAGGGACAGGGGTAAGTGAGCAGTACTTC.

A few counts support this clone. The chain has TRBV5-6 and TRBJ1-1; D possibly corresponds to TRBD1 (6 bases). Trimming removed 1 base at V and 3 bases at J, with 10 bases between. The length of the CDR3 is 14 residues. CDR1 and CDR2 (germline): SGHDT, YYEEEE. The CDR3 sequence is CASSLTGIYTEAFF. Written as DNA, the CDR3 is TGTGCCAGCAGCTTGACAGGGATTTACACTGAAGCTTTCTTT. The complete variable domain, with remaining parts taken from reference TRBV5-6 and TRBJ1-1, reads DAGVTQSPTHLIKTRGQQVTLRCSPKSGHDTVSWYQQALGQGPQFIFQYYEEEERQRGNFPDRFSGHQFPNYSSELNVNALLLGDSALYLCASSLTGIYTEAFFGQGTRLTVV.

This clone was found a few times. This chain uses TRBV18 with TRBJ1-2; 8 bases are shared with TRBD1. CDR3 size: 15 residues. Looked up from germline, CDR1 is KGHSH and CDR2 is LQKENI. Trimming cost V 3 bases and J 8 bases; bases outside gene matches: 11. CDR3 coding DNA: TGTGCCAGCTCACCTAACATGCAGGGGGCAGAAGGCTACACCTTC. It codes for CASSPNMQGAEGYTF.

The V call is TRBV27, the J call TRBJ1-1, with a tentative D call TRBD1 (6 bases). The CDR3 consists of 16 residues. With 5 bases removed from V and 4 bases from J, the gap between germline ends came to 20 bases. Germline CDR1 MNHEY, CDR2 SMNVEV (reference sequence). The CDR3 region has the DNA TGTGCCAGCAGTCAAGCAGGGGTCTCATTATTCACTGAAGCTTTCTTT. Amino acid sequence: CASSQAGVSLFTEAFF.

As for this clone: In the same sample, other DNA sequences code for this CDR3. The chain employs TRBV19 and TRBJ1-1, with D tentatively TRBD1 (5 bases). V lost 3 bases to trimming and J lost 2 bases, with 10 bases between them. This CDR3 contains 14 residues. Germline V CDR1 and CDR2: LNHDA, SQIVND (reference sequence). The CDR3 loop reads CASSMGGGNTEAFF. Here the CDR3 DNA reads TGTGCCAGTAGTATGGGGGGGGGTAACACTGAAGCTTTCTTT.

This clone was seen once. This chain links TRBV7-6 with TRBJ2-2; D not certain. V was trimmed by 4 bases and J by 0 bases, leaving 12 bases between them. CDR3 length: 16 amino acids. Germline values: CDR1 SGHVS, CDR2 FNYEAQ. The CDR3 DNA is TGTGCCAGCAGCTCCGGTGTGCAATCGAACACCGGGGAGCTGTTTTTT. This gives the protein CASSSGVQSNTGELFF.

The chain uses TRBV2 and TRBJ2-3, with 10 bases matching TRBD2. V lost 7 bases, J lost 3 bases, and 19 bases stayed unmatched. This CDR3 is 19 amino acids long. Looked up from germline, CDR1 is SNHLY and CDR2 is FYNNEI. The CDR3 DNA is TGTGCCAGCAACAAAGCTAGCGGGAGAGGTAGGCGTAGGACAGATACGCAGTATTTT. It encodes CASNKASGRGRRRTDTQYF. The whole variable domain, filled in from reference TRBV2 and TRBJ2-3, reads EPEVTQTPSHQVTQMGQEVILRCVPISNHLYFYWYRQILGQKVEFLVSFYNNEISEKSEIFDDQFSVERPDGSNFTLKIRSTKLEDSAMYFCASNKASGRGRRRTDTQYFGPGTRLTVL.

The genes are TRBV18 and TRBJ2-7, with 7 nucleotides matching TRBD2. The V segment lost 3 bases and the J segment 3 bases; nucleotides outside the gene matches: 5. From germline, CDR1 is KGHSH and CDR2 LQKENI. This CDR3 is built from 14 residues. The CDR3 sequence: CASSPALALYEQYF. The CDR3 DNA sequence: TGTGCCAGCTCACCCGCACTAGCGCTCTACGAGCAGTACTTC. The complete variable domain, with remaining parts taken from reference TRBV18 and TRBJ2-7, reads NAGVMQNPRHLVRRRGQEARLRCSPMKGHSHVYWYRQLPEEGLKFMVYLQKENIIDESGMPKERFSAEFPKEGPSILRIQQVVRGDSAAYFCASSPALALYEQYFGPGTRLTVT.

The rearrangement links TRBV30 to TRBJ1-3; TRBD1 is a possible D gene (5 bases). Deletions cut 2 bases from V and 4 bases from J, with 18 bases between. CDR1 and CDR2 from the germline V gene are GTSNPN and SVGIG (reference sequence). The CDR3 consists of 16 residues. The CDR3 region is CAWSPDTLLIGNTIYF. In DNA form, the CDR3 reads TGTGCCTGGAGTCCGGACACGCTGTTAATCGGAAACACCATATATTTT.

The V gene is TRBV19, the J gene TRBJ2-7, with 8 bases lining up with TRBD2. The CDR3 has 14 amino acids. Looked up from germline, CDR1 is LNHDA and CDR2 is SQIVND (reference sequence). V was clipped by 4 bases and J by 4 bases; unmatched bases: 6. The CDR3 DNA is TGTGCCAGTAGTAGGGGACTAGGAAAATACGAGCAGTACTTC. This codes for CASSRGLGKYEQYF.

The chain recombines TRBV5-1 with TRBJ2-7; 14 bases match TRBD2. The CDR3 contains 20 residues. J gave up 7 bases and V 0 bases, and 18 bases lay outside the gene matches. The germline V gene encodes CDR1 SGHRS and CDR2 YFSETQ. The CDR3 sequence is CASSLEGLAGVGGVWREQYF. CDR3 nucleotide sequence: TGCGCCAGCAGCTTGGAGGGACTAGCGGGAGTAGGGGGCGTGTGGCGGGAGCAGTACTTC.

The J gene is TRBJ1-1, the V gene TRBV27, with D possibly being TRBD1 (5 bases). The CDR3 contains 13 residues. V dropped 6 bases and J dropped 5 bases, with 13 bases sitting between them. Germline loops: CDR1 MNHEY, CDR2 SMNVEV (reference sequence). CDR3 region: CASSPKGWTEAFF. The CDR3 nucleotides read TGTGCCAGCAGCCCAAAGGGGTGGACTGAAGCTTTCTTT.

Only a few counts were recorded for this clone. The V and J genes are TRBV6-1 and TRBJ1-2; tentatively, D is TRBD1 (5 bases). The CDR3 consists of 12 residues. The V end was cut by 4 bases, the J end by 10 bases, with 13 bases between. Per the germline V gene, CDR1 is MNHNS and CDR2 is SASEGT. CDR3 DNA sequence: TGTGCCAGCAGTGTGTCAGGGAGGGACTACACCTTC. Amino acids: CASSVSGRDYTF.

The chain carries TRBV18 and TRBJ1-1, with D possibly TRBD1 on 5 matching bases. Trimming shortened V by 3 bases and J by 4 bases, and 15 bases separated the two germline ends. Germline CDR1 KGHSH, CDR2 LQKENI. This CDR3 is 15 amino acids long. CDR3 amino acids: CASSPSPQDFTEAFF. CDR3 bases: TGTGCCAGCTCACCGTCGCCACAGGATTTCACTGAAGCTTTCTTT.